This T cell receptor beta chain was identified during a study of cytomegalovirus exposure and HLA in healthy donors. Germline loops: CDR1 MDHEN, CDR2 SYDVKM. The CDR3 consists of 14 residues. V gave up 6 bases and J gave up 4 bases; unmatched junction bases: 5. In regard to this clone: Its antigen is undetermined.

Unrecorded immune exposures were likely, despite nominal health at sampling. Regarding the study as a whole: Most of the CMV-associated TCR beta chains (in a later analysis) appeared to be HLA-restricted. It was reported that the classifier diagnosed cytomegalovirus status with high specificity and sensitivity in both the original and validation cohorts.

The PCR made use of 60 Vbeta and 13 Jbeta primers. Per the authors' pipeline: Unique TCR beta chains numbered around 75 million in a later analysis, with roughly 10 million shared. The protocol was immunoSEQ multiplex PCR, while the TCRdb copy is restricted to in-frame clones and leaves out a portion. The V and J calls and clone size are taken from that table; D and trimming were inferred from the DNA. This sample has roughly 150,000 clones, with roughly 73% found just once. The source of this sequence is a man younger than 30 in good health and CMV-seropositive. J is TRBJ1-2 and V is TRBV28, with 10 bases that match TRBD1. The material sequenced was PBMCs. The CDR3 nucleotides read TGTGCCAGCAGCCGACAGGGGGCAAGCTATGGCTACACCTTC. Translating it yields CASSRQGASYGYTF.